Listed here are 8 T cell receptor beta chains from one sample, sequenced in a study of cytomegalovirus exposure and HLA in healthy donors. Vbeta (60) and Jbeta (13) primers were used in the PCR. Only in-frame clones appear in the TCRdb table, and some are missing; sequencing was by immunoSEQ multiplex PCR. The sample lists 150,000 to 200,000 clones; nearly 80% were seen once. Input material: PBMCs. These receptors all stem from a woman in her forties in good health and CMV-seronegative.

The J gene is TRBJ1-2, the V gene TRBV28; D is ambiguous. Germline V gives CDR1 MDHEN, CDR2 SYDVKM. The CDR3 sequence is 13 residues long. Trimming pared 2 bases from V and 8 bases from J, leaving 12 bases between. CDR3 bases: TGTGCCAGCAGTTTACAACAACAGAGCGGCTACACCTTC. Amino acid sequence: CASSLQQQSGYTF.

This sequence joins TRBV19 and TRBJ1-2, with unresolved D. Trimming took off 1 base at V and 0 bases at J, with 6 bases between the two ends. Germline CDR1 LNHDA, CDR2 SQIVND (reference sequence). This CDR3 comprises 14 residues. The CDR3 sequence: CASSIGPANYGYTF. The DNA for the CDR3 is TGTGCCAGTAGTATAGGGCCAGCTAACTATGGCTACACCTTC.

The chain combines TRBV4-1 with TRBJ2-7; 14 bases agree with TRBD2. From germline, CDR1 is MGHRA and CDR2 YSYEKL. The CDR3 spans 15 residues. J was trimmed by 6 bases and V by 3 bases; bases with no gene match: 4. This CDR3 is CASSHGLAGGTEQYF. The CDR3 coding sequence is TGCGCCAGCAGCCATGGACTAGCGGGAGGAACCGAGCAGTACTTC.

V usage is TRBV27 and J usage is TRBJ2-1, with 9 bases lining up with TRBD2. The CDR3 totals 13 residues. Germline CDR1 MNHEY, CDR2 SMNVEV (reference sequence). The junction had 8 bases not matched to a gene; V was cut back by 8 bases and J by 9 bases. The chain's CDR3 is CASGASGKSEQFF. CDR3 DNA sequence: TGTGCCAGCGGAGCTAGCGGGAAGAGTGAGCAGTTCTTC.

The V call is TRBV21-1, the J call TRBJ2-3; the DNA was not used to check the table's D call, TRBD2. TRBV21-1 is labeled a pseudogene. This CDR3 contains 9 residues. The CDR3 sequence is CRSTDTQYF. CDR3 nucleotides: TGCCGTAGCACAGATACGCAGTATTTT.

The chain couples TRBV28 to TRBJ2-2; tentatively, D is TRBD2 (5 bases). The V end lost 11 bases, the J end lost 0 bases, and 16 bases lay between the germline ends. This CDR3 has 15 residues. Looked up from germline, CDR1 is MDHEN and CDR2 is SYDVKM. The CDR3 is CAGSAAGANTGELFF. For the CDR3, the DNA is TGTGCCGGATCCGCCGCGGGCGCGAACACCGGGGAGCTGTTTTTT.

The chain recombines TRBV6-1 with TRBJ1-2, with TRBD1 as a possible D gene (6 bases). Trimming pared 6 bases from V and 1 base from J, leaving 15 bases between. The CDR3 has 15 amino acids. The V gene's germline CDR1 is MNHNS and CDR2 SASEGT. CDR3 loop: CASRPNREGNYGYTF. In DNA, the CDR3 is TGTGCCAGCAGACCTAACAGGGAAGGTAACTATGGCTACACCTTC.

The chain combines TRBV9 with TRBJ1-4, with D possibly TRBD1 on 5 matching bases. The CDR3 length is 17 residues. Per germline, CDR1 SGDLS and CDR2 YYNGEE. Trimming took 3 bases from V and 0 from J, leaving 15 bases between them. CDR3 nucleotide sequence: TGTGCCAGCAGCGGACCCTGGGGGGGAACAACTAATGAAAAACTGTTTTTT. Its protein is CASSGPWGGTTNEKLFF.